This TCR beta chain originates from a study of shared clonotypes between healthy human individuals. Study results and limitations: A small donor pool kept down the genetic and exposure-history diversity that was represented. Generally, naive subsets came out with larger estimated richness than memory subsets.

Replicate PCRs run on sorted subsets employed approximately 180 ng DNA, approximately 30,000 T cell genomes. The protocol was immunoSEQ multiplex PCR, while the TCRdb copy is restricted to in-frame clones and leaves out a portion. The sample consists of 100,000 to 120,000 clones, 68% of them appearing once. In regard to this clone: As yet, its antigen is unknown.

V lost 4 bases and J lost 4, with 13 bases in between. The germline V gene encodes CDR1 SEHNR and CDR2 FQNEAQ (reference sequence). The CDR3 runs to 15 residues. The V gene is TRBV7-9, the J gene TRBJ2-2; D call uncertain. The sample consisted of memory CD8+ T cells sorted from blood. Subset given: CD45RO+ cells pooled with CCR7-negative TemRA cells. The clonotype was recovered from a woman younger than 45 in good health. CDR3 sequence: CASSSTPPRTGELFF. CDR3 sequence (DNA): TGTGCCAGCAGCTCCACTCCGCCCCGCACCGGGGAGCTGTTTTTT.